The 26 T cell receptor beta chains below all came from one sample that was sequenced in a study of T cells in tuberculosis. TCRdb's table, derived via immunoSEQ multiplex PCR, lists solely in-frame clones and lacks some. The table shows tens of thousands of clones, with over 90% occurring only once. Sequencing was carried out using PBMCs. These receptors originate from a donor aged 10 to 29 with latent tuberculosis or without tuberculosis infection.

The genes are TRBV5-4 and TRBJ1-2, with 7 bases matching TRBD1. This CDR3 has 13 residues. Per germline, CDR1 SGHNT and CDR2 YYREEE (reference sequence). The ends lost 3 bases at V and 5 bases at J; junction bases unmatched: 4. The CDR3 region is CASSSRGYYGYTF. In DNA form, the CDR3 reads TGTGCCAGCAGCTCCAGGGGGTATTATGGCTACACCTTC.

The chain carries TRBV9 and TRBJ1-2; 9 nucleotides match TRBD1. J was trimmed by 4 bases and V by 5 bases; bases with no gene match: 6. This CDR3 is 14 amino acids long. Germline CDR1 and CDR2: SGDLS and YYNGEE. The CDR3 sequence is CASRGGQGAYGYTF. In nucleotides, the CDR3 is TGTGCCAGCAGGGGGGGACAGGGAGCCTATGGCTACACCTTC.

The chain recombines TRBV19 with TRBJ2-1; 8 bases align to TRBD2. Germline V gene data show CDR1 as LNHDA and CDR2 as SQIVND (reference sequence). The CDR3 has 14 residues. The V segment lost 3 bases and the J segment 3 bases; nucleotides outside the gene matches: 1. The CDR3 is CASSMGLDYNEQFF. The CDR3 coding sequence is TGTGCCAGTAGTATGGGACTAGACTACAATGAGCAGTTCTTC.

V usage is TRBV9 and J usage is TRBJ1-2, with D unclear. This CDR3 spans 14 amino acids. V lost 0 bases, J lost 8 bases, and 14 bases lay in between. The germline CDR1 and CDR2 sequences are SGDLS and YYNGEE. CDR3 loop: CASSVVRDERGYTF. The CDR3, as DNA: TGTGCCAGCAGCGTAGTGAGGGATGAGAGGGGCTACACCTTC.

This clone was recorded once. The genes are TRBV9 and TRBJ2-7; D is possibly TRBD1 (5 bases). Trimming left V 4 bases short and J 3 bases short, with 20 bases between. Germline assignment: CDR1 SGDLS and CDR2 YYNGEE. The CDR3 is 16 amino acids. CDR3 protein: CASSNRILTEYYEQYF. In DNA form, the CDR3 reads TGTGCCAGCAGCAACCGCATACTGACAGAATACTACGAGCAGTACTTC.

Here the CDR3 DNA reads TGTGCCAGCGGATTACCCAAAGCGGGGGGGCGGTACACAGATACGCAGTATTTT. This translates into CASGLPKAGGRYTDTQYF. The chain recombines TRBV11-2 with TRBJ2-3, with 10 nucleotides matching TRBD2. Germline V gene data show CDR1 as SGHAT and CDR2 as FQNNGV. The CDR3 runs 18 residues. Trimming removed 8 bases from V and 2 bases from J; junction bases left unmatched: 16.

The gene calls are TRBV2 and TRBJ1-2; D may be TRBD1 (5 bases). Germline V gene lookup returns CDR1 SNHLY and CDR2 FYNNEI. The germline V and J ends were trimmed by 6 bases and 6 bases, with 11 bases remaining between them. The CDR3 loop spans 12 amino acids. This CDR3 reads CASSAGGDGYTF. Here the CDR3 DNA reads TGTGCCAGCAGCGCTGGGGGGGATGGCTACACCTTC.

This clone was detected once. The chain joins TRBV7-2 to TRBJ1-4; D remains unclear. Trimming shortened V by 1 base and J by 2 bases, and 14 bases separated the two germline ends. Germline loops: CDR1 SGHTA, CDR2 FQGNSA. This CDR3 is 17 amino acids long. The CDR3 sequence is CASSLDGVWSTNEKLFF. DNA of the CDR3: TGTGCCAGCAGCTTAGACGGGGTGTGGTCCACTAATGAAAAACTGTTTTTT.

The CDR3 DNA is TGTGCCAGCAGCTTAGTACGAGGGGGAGAGACCCAGTACTTC. Translated: CASSLVRGGETQYF. The genes are TRBV11-2 and TRBJ2-5; TRBD1 is a possible D gene (6 bases). The ends were cut back, 1 base at V and 4 bases at J, with 10 bases in the middle. This CDR3 comprises 14 residues. CDR1 SGHAT and CDR2 FQNNGV come from the germline V gene.

This chain joins TRBV5-8 and TRBJ2-3, with 14 nucleotides matching TRBD2. CDR1 and CDR2 (germline): SGHTS, YDEGEE. The CDR3 is 17 residues long. Unmatched junction bases numbered 6, after V lost 4 bases and J lost 2 bases. The CDR3 reads CASSTGTSGGITDTQYF. The CDR3 DNA reads TGTGCCAGCAGCACTGGGACTAGCGGGGGTATCACAGATACGCAGTATTTT.

V usage is TRBV6-6 and J usage is TRBJ2-7, with TRBD2 as a possible D gene (5 bases). This CDR3 region has 11 residues. V was trimmed by 6 bases and J by 3 bases, leaving 6 bases between them. Germline CDR1 MNHNY, CDR2 SVGAGI (reference sequence). The CDR3 DNA sequence: TGTGCCAGCAGACTAGGCTACGAGCAGTACTTC. Amino acid sequence: CASRLGYEQYF.

This chain joins TRBV7-2 and TRBJ1-5; 7 nucleotides match TRBD1. The ends lost 5 bases at V and 9 bases at J; junction bases unmatched: 13. The germline V gene encodes CDR1 SGHTA and CDR2 FQGNSA. CDR3 length equals 15 residues. This chain's CDR3 is CASSPRRQGGWPQHF. In DNA, the CDR3 is TGTGCCAGCAGCCCACGGAGGCAGGGGGGTTGGCCCCAGCATTTT.

The chain couples TRBV30 to TRBJ1-3, with TRBD1 as a possible D gene (5 bases). Germline CDR1 GTSNPN, CDR2 SVGIG (reference sequence). Trimming pared 2 bases from V and 4 bases from J, leaving 15 bases between. There are 15 residues in the CDR3. DNA of the CDR3: TGTGCCTGGAGTCAGAGACAGCGACGGGGAAACACCATATATTTT. Amino acids: CAWSQRQRRGNTIYF.

V and J are TRBV9 and TRBJ1-1; no clear D. The V end lost 0 bases, the J end lost 2 bases, and 8 bases lay between the germline ends. Germline V gene lookup returns CDR1 SGDLS and CDR2 YYNGEE. CDR3 length: 14 amino acids. Written as DNA, the CDR3 is TGTGCCAGCAGCGTAGATCGCGCAAACACTGAAGCTTTCTTT. As protein: CASSVDRANTEAFF.

This clone was counted a single time. This chain uses TRBV7-3 with TRBJ2-2; 8 nucleotides align to TRBD2. CDR1 is SGHTA and CDR2 is FQGTGA in the germline V gene. The CDR3 runs 16 residues. Trimming removed 4 bases from V and 3 bases from J; junction bases left unmatched: 7. CDR3 protein: CASSWSGGLDTGELFF. CDR3 in DNA: TGTGCCAGCAGCTGGAGCGGGGGCCTCGACACCGGGGAGCTGTTTTTT. Supplemented by reference TRBV7-3 and TRBJ2-2, the full variable domain reads GAGVSQTPSNKVTEKGKYVELRCDPISGHTALYWYRQSLGQGPEFLIYFQGTGAADDSGLPNDRFFAVRPEGSVSTLKIQRTERGDSAVYLCASSWSGGLDTGELFFGEGSRLTVL.

The rearrangement joins TRBV7-9 to TRBJ1-2, with TRBD1 matching over 7 bases. The CDR3 covers 15 residues. Germline CDR1 is SEHNR and CDR2 is FQNEAQ (reference sequence). V gave up 5 bases and J gave up 3 bases; unmatched junction bases: 9. The CDR3 DNA reads as TGTGCCAGCAGCCCGCCACTGGGACAGCACTATGGCTACACCTTC. It codes for CASSPPLGQHYGYTF. The whole variable domain, filled in from reference TRBV7-9 and TRBJ1-2, reads DTGVSQNPRHKITKRGQNVTFRCDPISEHNRLYWYRQTLGQGPEFLTYFQNEAQLEKSRLLSDRFSAERPKGSFSTLEIQRTEQGDSAMYLCASSPPLGQHYGYTFGSGTRLTVV.

The V gene is TRBV19, the J gene TRBJ1-4, with unresolved D. The germline V gene has CDR1 LNHDA and CDR2 SQIVND (reference sequence). The length of the CDR3 is 15 residues. V was cut by 1 base and J by 3 bases, with 9 bases left in between. The CDR3 DNA is TGTGCCAGTAGTATAGCTCGAGATTCTAATGAAAAACTGTTTTTT. This codes for CASSIARDSNEKLFF.

This sequence joins TRBV4-1 and TRBJ2-4; possible D gene TRBD2, 5 bases. V was shortened by 0 bases and J by 0 bases, with 12 bases between the two germline ends. The CDR3 consists of 17 residues. Looked up from germline, CDR1 is MGHRA and CDR2 is YSYEKL. In DNA, the CDR3 is TGCGCCAGCAGCCAAGATGAGGGCAGTCGAGCCAAAAACATTCAGTACTTC. This gives the protein CASSQDEGSRAKNIQYF.

CDR3 sequence (DNA): TGTGCCAGCAGTGATGCGGGGTACCAGCCCCAGCATTTT. This codes for CASSDAGYQPQHF. The rearrangement links TRBV25-1 to TRBJ1-5; D call uncertain. Germline assignment: CDR1 MGHDK and CDR2 SYGVNS. V dropped 3 bases and J dropped 7 bases, with 10 bases sitting between them. The CDR3 is 13 amino acids.

This clone is a singleton in its sample. This chain connects TRBV6-1 to TRBJ1-2; 9 bases line up with TRBD1. CDR3 length equals 15 residues. Trimming at V came to 4 bases and at J to 4 bases, leaving 7 bases not matched to a gene. CDR1 and CDR2 (germline): MNHNS, SASEGT. The CDR3 region is CASSVQQGASYGYTF. The CDR3 nucleotides read TGTGCCAGCAGTGTCCAACAGGGGGCGTCCTATGGCTACACCTTC.

The CDR3, as DNA: TGTGCCATCACTCCAGGCTCTGGAAACACCATATATTTT. It translates to CAITPGSGNTIYF. The chain employs TRBV10-3 and TRBJ1-3; no definite D call. Germline lookup yields CDR1 ENHRY and CDR2 SYGVKD. Trimming cost V 7 bases and J 0 bases, with 7 bases left between them. The CDR3 is 13 amino acids.

The J gene is TRBJ2-1, the V gene TRBV9; 7 nucleotides align to TRBD1. V was clipped by 0 bases and J by 6 bases; unmatched bases: 3. This CDR3 has 14 amino acids. Germline CDR1 and CDR2: SGDLS and YYNGEE. The chain's CDR3 is CASSVEGTVNEQFF. In DNA, the CDR3 is TGTGCCAGCAGCGTAGAGGGGACAGTCAATGAGCAGTTCTTC.

The CDR3 sequence: CASSEVGGKGTEAFF. For the CDR3, the DNA is TGTGCCAGCAGTGAAGTAGGAGGTAAAGGGACTGAAGCTTTCTTT. The V call is TRBV2, the J call TRBJ1-1; D unclear. Looked up from germline, CDR1 is SNHLY and CDR2 is FYNNEI. V was trimmed by 1 base and J by 5 bases, leaving 14 bases between them. The CDR3 runs to 15 residues. The full variable domain, rest sourced from reference TRBV2 and TRBJ1-1, is EPEVTQTPSHQVTQMGQEVILRCVPISNHLYFYWYRQILGQKVEFLVSFYNNEISEKSEIFDDQFSVERPDGSNFTLKIRSTKLEDSAMYFCASSEVGGKGTEAFFGQGTRLTVV.

The chain couples TRBV6-5 to TRBJ1-6, with D uncertain. The CDR3 is made up of 15 amino acids. V lost 4 bases to trimming and J lost 0 bases, with 7 bases between them. Per the germline V gene, CDR1 is MNHEY and CDR2 is SVGAGI. In DNA, the CDR3 is TGTGCCAGCAGTTCTTCCAGCTCCTATAATTCACCCCTCCACTTT. Residues: CASSSSSSYNSPLHF.

The rearrangement links TRBV5-1 to TRBJ2-7; D perhaps matches TRBD1 (6 bases). The CDR3 totals 14 residues. Germline assignment: CDR1 SGHRS and CDR2 YFSETQ. The V end was cut by 4 bases, the J end by 3 bases, with 14 bases between. CDR3 in DNA: TGCGCCAGCAGCCCGGACAGTGCTAGCTACGAGCAGTACTTC. Its translation is CASSPDSASYEQYF.

The chain uses TRBV19 and TRBJ1-2; maybe TRBD1 (5 bases). Germline assignment: CDR1 LNHDA and CDR2 SQIVND (reference sequence). CDR3 size: 14 residues. V lost 1 base to trimming and J lost 2 bases, with 8 bases between them. The DNA of the CDR3 is TGTGCCAGTAGTATAGGACAGAGCAACTATGGCTACACCTTC. This sequence encodes CASSIGQSNYGYTF.